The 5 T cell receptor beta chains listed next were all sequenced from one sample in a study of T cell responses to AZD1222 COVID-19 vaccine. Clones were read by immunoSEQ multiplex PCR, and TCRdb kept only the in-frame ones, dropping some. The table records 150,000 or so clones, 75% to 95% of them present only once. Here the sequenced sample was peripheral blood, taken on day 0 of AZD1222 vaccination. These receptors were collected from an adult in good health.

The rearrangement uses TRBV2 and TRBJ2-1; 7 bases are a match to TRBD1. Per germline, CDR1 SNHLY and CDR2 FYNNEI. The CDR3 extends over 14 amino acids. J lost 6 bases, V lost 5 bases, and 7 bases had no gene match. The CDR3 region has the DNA TGTGCCAGCAGTCCCGGGGACAGCTTCAATGAGCAGTTCTTC. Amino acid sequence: CASSPGDSFNEQFF.

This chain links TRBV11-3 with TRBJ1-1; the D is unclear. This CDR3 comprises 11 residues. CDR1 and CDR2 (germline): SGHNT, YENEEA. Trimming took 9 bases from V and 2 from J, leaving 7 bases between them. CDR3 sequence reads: CASGYNTEAFF. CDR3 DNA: TGTGCCAGTGGATACAACACTGAAGCTTTCTTT.

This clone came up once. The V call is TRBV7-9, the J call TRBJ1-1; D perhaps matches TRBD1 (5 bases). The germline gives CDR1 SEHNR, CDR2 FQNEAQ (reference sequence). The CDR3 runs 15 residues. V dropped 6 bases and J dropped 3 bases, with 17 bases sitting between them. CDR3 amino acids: CASSEKIIGDTEAFF. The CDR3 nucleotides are TGTGCCAGCAGTGAAAAAATAATAGGGGACACTGAAGCTTTCTTT.

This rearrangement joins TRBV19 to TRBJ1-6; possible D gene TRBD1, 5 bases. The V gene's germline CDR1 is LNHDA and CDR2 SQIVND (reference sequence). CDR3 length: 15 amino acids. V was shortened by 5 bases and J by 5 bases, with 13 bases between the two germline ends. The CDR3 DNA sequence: TGTGCCAGTAGTCGTATCGGGACCGATAATTCACCCCTCCACTTT. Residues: CASSRIGTDNSPLHF.

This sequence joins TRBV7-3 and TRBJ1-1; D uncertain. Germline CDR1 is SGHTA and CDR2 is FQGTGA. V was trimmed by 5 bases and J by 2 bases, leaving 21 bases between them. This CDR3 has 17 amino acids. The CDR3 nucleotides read TGTGCCAGCAGCCGTGAGGGCCCGGGCACCACCAACACTGAAGCTTTCTTT. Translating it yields CASSREGPGTTNTEAFF.